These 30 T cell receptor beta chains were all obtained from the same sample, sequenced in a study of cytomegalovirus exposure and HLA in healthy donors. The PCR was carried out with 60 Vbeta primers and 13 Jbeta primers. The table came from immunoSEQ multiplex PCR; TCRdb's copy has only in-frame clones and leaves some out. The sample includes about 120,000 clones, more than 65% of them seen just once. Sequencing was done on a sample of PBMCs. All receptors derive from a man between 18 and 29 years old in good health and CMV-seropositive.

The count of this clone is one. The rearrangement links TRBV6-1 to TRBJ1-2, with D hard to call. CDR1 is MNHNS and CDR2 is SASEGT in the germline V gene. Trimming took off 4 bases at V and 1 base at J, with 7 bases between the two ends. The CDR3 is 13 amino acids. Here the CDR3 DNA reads TGTGCCAGCAGTGCTTCGGGTAACTATGGCTACACCTTC. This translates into CASSASGNYGYTF.

The DNA for the CDR3 is TGTGCCAGTTCCCTCTCGGGGGGATTGGGCGAGCAGTACTTC. It is translated as CASSLSGGLGEQYF. The chain joins TRBV6-1 to TRBJ2-5, with 7 bases that match TRBD2. The end of the DNA is better explained by TRBJ2-7, so the J call may be wrong. Germline CDR1 is MNHNS and CDR2 is SASEGT. The CDR3 totals 14 residues.

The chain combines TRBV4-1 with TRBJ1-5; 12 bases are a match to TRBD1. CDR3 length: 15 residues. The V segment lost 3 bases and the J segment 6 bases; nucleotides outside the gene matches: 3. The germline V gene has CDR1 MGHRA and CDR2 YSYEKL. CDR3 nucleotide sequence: TGCGCCAGCAGCCACGGGACAGGGGGCAGTCAGCCCCAGCATTTT. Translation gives CASSHGTGGSQPQHF.

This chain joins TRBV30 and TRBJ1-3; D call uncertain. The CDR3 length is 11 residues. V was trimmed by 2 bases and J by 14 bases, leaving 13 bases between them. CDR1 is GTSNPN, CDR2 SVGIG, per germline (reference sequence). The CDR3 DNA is TGTGCCTGGAGTTCCCCTTCTCCCTTATATTTT. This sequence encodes CAWSSPSPLYF.

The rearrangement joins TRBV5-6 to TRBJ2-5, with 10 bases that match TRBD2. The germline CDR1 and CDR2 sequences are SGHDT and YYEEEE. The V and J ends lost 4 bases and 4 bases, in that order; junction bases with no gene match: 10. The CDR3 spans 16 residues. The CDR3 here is CASSPGVAGGGETQYF. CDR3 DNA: TGTGCCAGCAGCCCCGGGGTAGCGGGGGGTGGAGAGACCCAGTACTTC.

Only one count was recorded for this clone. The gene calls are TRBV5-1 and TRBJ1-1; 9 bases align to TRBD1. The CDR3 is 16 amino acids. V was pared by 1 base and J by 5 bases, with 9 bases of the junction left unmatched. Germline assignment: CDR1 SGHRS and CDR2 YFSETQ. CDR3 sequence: CASSLLPQGAETEAFF. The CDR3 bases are TGCGCCAGCAGCTTGCTTCCACAGGGGGCTGAGACTGAAGCTTTCTTT.

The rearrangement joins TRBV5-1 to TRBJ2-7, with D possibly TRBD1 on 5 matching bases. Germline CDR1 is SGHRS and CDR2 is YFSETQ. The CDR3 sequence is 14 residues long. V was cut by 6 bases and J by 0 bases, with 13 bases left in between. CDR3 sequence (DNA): TGCGCCAGCACTCCCGGACACTACTCCTACGAGCAGTACTTC. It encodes CASTPGHYSYEQYF.

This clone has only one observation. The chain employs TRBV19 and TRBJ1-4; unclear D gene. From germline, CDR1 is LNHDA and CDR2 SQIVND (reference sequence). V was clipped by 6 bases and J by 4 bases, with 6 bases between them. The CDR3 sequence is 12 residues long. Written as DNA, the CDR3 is TGTGCCAGTAGCGAGGTTAATGAAAAACTGTTTTTT. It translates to CASSEVNEKLFF.

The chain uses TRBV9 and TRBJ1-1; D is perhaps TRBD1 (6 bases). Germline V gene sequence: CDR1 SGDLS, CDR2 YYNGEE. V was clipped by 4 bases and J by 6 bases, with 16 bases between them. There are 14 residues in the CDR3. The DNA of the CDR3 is TGTGCCAGCAGCCCGTGGACAGACATCTCTGAAGCTTTCTTT. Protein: CASSPWTDISEAFF.

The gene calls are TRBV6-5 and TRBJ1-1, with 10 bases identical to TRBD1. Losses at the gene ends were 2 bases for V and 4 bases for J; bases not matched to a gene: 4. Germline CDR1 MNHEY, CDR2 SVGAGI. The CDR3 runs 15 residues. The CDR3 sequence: CASSYATGGFTEAFF. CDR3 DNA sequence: TGTGCCAGCAGTTACGCGACAGGGGGCTTCACTGAAGCTTTCTTT.

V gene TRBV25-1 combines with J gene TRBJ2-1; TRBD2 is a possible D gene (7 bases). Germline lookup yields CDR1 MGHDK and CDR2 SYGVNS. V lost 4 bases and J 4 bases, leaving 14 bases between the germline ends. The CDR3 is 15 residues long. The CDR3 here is CASSARGAEYNEQFF. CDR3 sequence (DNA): TGTGCCAGCAGTGCACGGGGGGCCGAATACAATGAGCAGTTCTTC.

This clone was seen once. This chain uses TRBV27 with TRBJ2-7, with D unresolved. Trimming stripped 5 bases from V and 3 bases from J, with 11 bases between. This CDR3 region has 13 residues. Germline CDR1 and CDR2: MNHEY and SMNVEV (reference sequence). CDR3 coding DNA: TGTGCCAGCAGTAAGACCGGGTACTACGAGCAGTACTTC. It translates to CASSKTGYYEQYF.

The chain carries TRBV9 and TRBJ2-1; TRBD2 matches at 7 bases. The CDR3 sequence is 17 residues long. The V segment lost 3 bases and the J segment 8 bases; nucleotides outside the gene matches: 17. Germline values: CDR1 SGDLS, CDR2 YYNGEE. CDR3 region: CASSAPSERDYDHEQFF. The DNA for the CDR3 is TGTGCCAGCAGCGCACCCAGCGAGCGGGATTACGACCATGAGCAGTTCTTC.

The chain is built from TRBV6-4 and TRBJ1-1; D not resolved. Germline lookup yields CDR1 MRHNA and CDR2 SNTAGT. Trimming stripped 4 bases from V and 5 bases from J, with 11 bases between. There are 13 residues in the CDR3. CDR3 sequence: CASSARVLTEAFF. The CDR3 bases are TGTGCCAGCAGTGCGCGGGTTTTGACTGAAGCTTTCTTT.

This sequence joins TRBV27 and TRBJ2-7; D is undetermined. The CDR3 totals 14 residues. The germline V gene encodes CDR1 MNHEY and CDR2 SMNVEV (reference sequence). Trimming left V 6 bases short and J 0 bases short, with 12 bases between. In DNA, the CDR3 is TGTGCCAGCAGAGCGCGCGCTACCTCCTACGAGCAGTACTTC. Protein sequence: CASRARATSYEQYF.

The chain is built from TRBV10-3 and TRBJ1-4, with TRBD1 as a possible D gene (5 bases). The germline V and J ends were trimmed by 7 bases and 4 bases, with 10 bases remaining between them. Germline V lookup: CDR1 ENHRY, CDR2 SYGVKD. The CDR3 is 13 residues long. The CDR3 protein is CAITSGLNEKLFF. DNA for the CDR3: TGTGCCATCACGTCAGGGCTTAATGAAAAACTGTTTTTT.

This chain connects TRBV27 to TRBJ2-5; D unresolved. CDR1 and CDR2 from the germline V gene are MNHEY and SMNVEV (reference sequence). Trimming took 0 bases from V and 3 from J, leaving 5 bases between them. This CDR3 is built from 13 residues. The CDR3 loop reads CASSLSPKETQYF. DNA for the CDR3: TGTGCCAGCAGTTTATCTCCCAAAGAGACCCAGTACTTC.

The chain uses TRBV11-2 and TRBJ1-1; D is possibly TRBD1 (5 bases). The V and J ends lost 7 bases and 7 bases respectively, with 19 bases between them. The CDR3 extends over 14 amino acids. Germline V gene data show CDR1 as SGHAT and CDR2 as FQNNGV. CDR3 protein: CASNLPGLGIEAFF. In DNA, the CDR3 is TGTGCCAGCAACCTGCCGGGACTCGGTATTGAAGCTTTCTTT.

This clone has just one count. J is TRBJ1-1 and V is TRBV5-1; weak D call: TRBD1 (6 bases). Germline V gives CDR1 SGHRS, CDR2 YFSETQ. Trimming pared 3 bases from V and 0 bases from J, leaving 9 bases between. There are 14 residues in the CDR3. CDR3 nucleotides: TGCGCCAGCAGCTGGGACAAAATGAACACTGAAGCTTTCTTT. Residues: CASSWDKMNTEAFF. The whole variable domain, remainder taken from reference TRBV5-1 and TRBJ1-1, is KAGVTQTPRYLIKTRGQQVTLSCSPISGHRSVSWYQQTPGQGLQFLFEYFSETQRNKGNFPGRFSGRQFSNSRSEMNVSTLELGDSALYLCASSWDKMNTEAFFGQGTRLTVV.

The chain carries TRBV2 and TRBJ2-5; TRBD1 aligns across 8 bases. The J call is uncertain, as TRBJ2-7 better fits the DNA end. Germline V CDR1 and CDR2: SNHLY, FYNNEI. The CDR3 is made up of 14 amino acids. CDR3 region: CASRTGGGSYEQYF. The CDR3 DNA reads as TGTGCCAGCCGAACAGGGGGTGGCTCCTACGAGCAGTACTTC.

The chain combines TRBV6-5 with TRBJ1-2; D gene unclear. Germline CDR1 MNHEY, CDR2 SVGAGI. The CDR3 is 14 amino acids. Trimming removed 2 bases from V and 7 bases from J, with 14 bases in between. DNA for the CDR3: TGTGCCAGCAGTTACGCCTACGAGGGTTTTGGCTACACCTTC. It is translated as CASSYAYEGFGYTF.

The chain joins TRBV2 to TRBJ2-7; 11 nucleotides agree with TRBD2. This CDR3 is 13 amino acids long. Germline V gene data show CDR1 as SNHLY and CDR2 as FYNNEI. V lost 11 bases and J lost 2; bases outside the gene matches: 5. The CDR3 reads CAGELAGAYEQYF. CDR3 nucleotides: TGTGCCGGAGAACTAGCGGGGGCCTACGAGCAGTACTTC.

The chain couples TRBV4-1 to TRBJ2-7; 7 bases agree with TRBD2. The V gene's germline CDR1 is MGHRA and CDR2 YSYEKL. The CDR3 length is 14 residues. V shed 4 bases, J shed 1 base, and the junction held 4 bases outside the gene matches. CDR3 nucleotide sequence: TGCGCCAGCAGCCGGGAGGGATGGTCCTACGAGCAGTACTTC. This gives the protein CASSREGWSYEQYF.

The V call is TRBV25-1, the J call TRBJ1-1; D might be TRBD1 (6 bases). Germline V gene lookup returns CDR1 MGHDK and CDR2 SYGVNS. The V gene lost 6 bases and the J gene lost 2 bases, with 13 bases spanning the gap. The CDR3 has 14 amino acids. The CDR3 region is CASRPDRTNTEAFF. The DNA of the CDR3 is TGTGCCAGCAGGCCAGACAGGACAAACACTGAAGCTTTCTTT.

In nucleotides, the CDR3 is TGTGCCAGCAGTGTTTTCAGGGCGAGCGGGGAGCTGTTTTTT. This encodes CASSVFRASGELFF. This chain joins TRBV6-1 and TRBJ2-2; D is perhaps TRBD1 (5 bases). Germline loops: CDR1 MNHNS, CDR2 SASEGT. Deletions cut 4 bases from V and 7 bases from J, with 13 bases between. The CDR3 has 14 amino acids.

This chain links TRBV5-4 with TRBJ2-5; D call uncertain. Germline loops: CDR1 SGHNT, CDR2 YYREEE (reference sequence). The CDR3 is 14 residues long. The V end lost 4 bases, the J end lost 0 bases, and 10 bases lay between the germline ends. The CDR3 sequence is CASSTDGYQETQYF. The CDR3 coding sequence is TGTGCCAGCAGCACTGACGGGTACCAAGAGACCCAGTACTTC.

The CDR3 loop is CASSIVAGGGNEQFF. The DNA for the CDR3 is TGTGCCAGTAGTATAGTAGCGGGGGGCGGTAATGAGCAGTTCTTC. The V call is TRBV19, the J call TRBJ2-1, with TRBD2 matching 10 bases. The CDR3 spans 15 residues. With 1 base clipped from V and 7 bases from J, the junction kept 4 bases outside the gene matches. Germline CDR1 is LNHDA and CDR2 is SQIVND (reference sequence).

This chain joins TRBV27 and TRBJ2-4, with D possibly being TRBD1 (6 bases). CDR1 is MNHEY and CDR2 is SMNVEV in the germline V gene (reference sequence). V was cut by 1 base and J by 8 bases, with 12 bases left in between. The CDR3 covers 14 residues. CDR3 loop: CASSLLTGGDIQYF. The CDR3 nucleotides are TGTGCCAGCAGTTTATTGACAGGTGGAGACATTCAGTACTTC.

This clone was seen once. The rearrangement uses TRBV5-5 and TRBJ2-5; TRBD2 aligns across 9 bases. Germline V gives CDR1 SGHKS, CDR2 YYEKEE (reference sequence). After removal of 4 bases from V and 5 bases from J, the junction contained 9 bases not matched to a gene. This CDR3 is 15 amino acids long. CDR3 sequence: CASSLGLADLETQYF. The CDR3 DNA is TGTGCCAGCAGCCTGGGACTAGCAGACCTTGAGACCCAGTACTTC.

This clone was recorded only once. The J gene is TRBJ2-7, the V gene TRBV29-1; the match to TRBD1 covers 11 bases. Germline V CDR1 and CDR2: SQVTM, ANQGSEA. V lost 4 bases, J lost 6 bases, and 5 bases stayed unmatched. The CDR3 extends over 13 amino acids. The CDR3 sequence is CSVVGDRGSEQYF. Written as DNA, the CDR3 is TGCAGCGTTGTCGGGGACAGGGGGTCCGAGCAGTACTTC.